A single count supports the clone carrying this TCR beta chain. Assay: immunoSEQ multiplex PCR; the TCRdb copy retains only in-frame clones and omits some. This sample yields about 120,000 clones, of which 81% are seen a single time; 3.3% belongs to the top ten. These data are taken from a study of radiotherapy plus CTLA-4 blockade in lung cancer. V was trimmed by 0 bases and J by 1 base, leaving 18 bases between them. Per the germline V gene, CDR1 is SGDLS and CDR2 is YYNGEE. The CDR3 runs 18 residues. The chain has TRBV9 and TRBJ2-3; D perhaps matches TRBD1 (6 bases). This receptor was obtained from a human donor with non-small cell lung cancer that progressed on radiotherapy plus ipilimumab. Some clones in this sample may be carry-over from other donors' samples. The sample in question was peripheral blood, obtained from a patient treated with radiotherapy plus ipilimumab. This CDR3 is CASSVVLQGRKGTDTQYF. The CDR3 DNA follows: TGTGCCAGCAGCGTAGTCTTACAGGGACGCAAGGGCACAGATACGCAGTATTTT.